This T cell receptor (beta chain) is drawn from a study of CD8+ T cells in alopecia areata. Study-level information: Dosing with tofacitinib proceeded for 6 to 18 months, followed by 6 months off drug.

Samples from alopecia areata patients were lesional scalp punch biopsies and peripheral blood. Overall study findings and caveats: Normal scalp showed lower clonality than lesional scalp, especially alopecia totalis/universalis. Resident alphabeta T cells of normal skin are also sequenced in scalp samples.

This clone was counted at least ten times. The target antigen is unknown. Reverse transcription of extracted RNA yielded cDNA, which provided the sequencing template. The repertoire was sequenced with immunoSEQ multiplex PCR; TCRdb's copy has only in-frame clones and lacks some. The sample includes more than 75,000 clones, about two fifths of them seen just once. The specimen sequenced was CD4+ T cells sorted from blood. The TCR comes from a human donor with alopecia areata.

CDR3 amino acids: CASSHRVPQETQYF. The CDR3 nucleotides are TGTGCCAGCAGTCACAGGGTCCCCCAAGAGACCCAGTACTTC. The chain has TRBV28 and TRBJ2-5; D might be TRBD1 (6 bases). Trimming removed 5 bases at V and 1 base at J, with 11 bases between. The CDR3 sequence is 14 residues long. The germline V gene encodes CDR1 MDHEN and CDR2 SYDVKM.